The T cell receptor beta chain described here comes from a study of cytomegalovirus exposure and HLA in healthy donors. Study-level results: In vitro testing confirmed three CMV-associated chains as specific for CMV antigens. Evidence from a later analysis indicated that most CMV-associated TCR beta chains looked HLA-restricted.

Sampled while nominally healthy, donors likely had unrecorded immune exposures. 13 Jbeta primers and 60 Vbeta primers were used for the PCR. Here immunoSEQ multiplex PCR was the method, and the copy in TCRdb shows in-frame clones only, minus some. Among tens of thousands of clones listed, approximately 65% were seen once. The CDR3 is 15 amino acids. Germline V gene sequence: CDR1 MNHEY, CDR2 SMNVEV (reference sequence). V shed 6 bases, J shed 9 bases, and the junction held 8 bases outside the gene matches. Regarding this clone: Its antigen remains unknown.

This TCR was sampled from a man aged 25-45 years in good health and CMV-seronegative. Sequencing was done on a sample of PBMCs. The chain is built from TRBV27 and TRBJ2-2; 12 bases are a match to TRBD2. In nucleotides, the CDR3 is TGTGCCAGCAGCGTTCTAGCGGGAGGGAACAGGGAGCTGTTTTTT. It codes for CASSVLAGGNRELFF.